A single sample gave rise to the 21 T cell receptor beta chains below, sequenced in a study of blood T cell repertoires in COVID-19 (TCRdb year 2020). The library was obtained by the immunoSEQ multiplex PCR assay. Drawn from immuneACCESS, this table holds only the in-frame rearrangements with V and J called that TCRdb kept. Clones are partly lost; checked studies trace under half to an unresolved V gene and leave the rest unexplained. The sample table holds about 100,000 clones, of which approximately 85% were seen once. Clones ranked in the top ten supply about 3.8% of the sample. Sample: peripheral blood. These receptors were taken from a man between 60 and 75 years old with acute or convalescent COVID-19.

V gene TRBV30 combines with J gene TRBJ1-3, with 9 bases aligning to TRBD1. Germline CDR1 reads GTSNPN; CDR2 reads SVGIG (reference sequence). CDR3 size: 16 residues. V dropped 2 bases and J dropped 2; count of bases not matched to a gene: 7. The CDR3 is CAWSPGQGHAGNTIYF. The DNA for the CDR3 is TGTGCCTGGAGTCCTGGACAGGGGCATGCTGGAAACACCATATATTTT.

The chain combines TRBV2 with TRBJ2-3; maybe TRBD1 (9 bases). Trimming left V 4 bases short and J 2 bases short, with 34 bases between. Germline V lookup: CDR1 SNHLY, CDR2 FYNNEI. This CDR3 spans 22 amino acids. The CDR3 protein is CASSVFPGQGLGLGANTDTQYF. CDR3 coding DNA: TGTGCCAGCAGTGTGTTCCCGGGACAGGGTTTGGGACTAGGAGCGAACACAGATACGCAGTATTTT.

The CDR3 region has the DNA TGTGCCAGCAGTCATATGGGGACAGGGTACCCCATTTCCTACGAGCAGTACTTC. Residues: CASSHMGTGYPISYEQYF. V is TRBV27 and J is TRBJ2-7; 9 positions match TRBD1. The CDR3 is 18 residues long. The J segment lost 1 base and the V segment lost 5 bases, leaving 15 bases of the junction unmatched. The germline gives CDR1 MNHEY, CDR2 SMNVEV (reference sequence).

CDR3 coding DNA: TGCGCCAGCAGCTTCGGGGGTGAGACCCAGTACTTC. Its protein is CASSFGGETQYF. The V call is TRBV5-1, the J call TRBJ2-5, with a weak D call TRBD2 (6 bases). Germline values: CDR1 SGHRS, CDR2 YFSETQ. Deletions cut 2 bases from V and 5 bases from J, with 7 bases between. The CDR3 contains 12 residues.

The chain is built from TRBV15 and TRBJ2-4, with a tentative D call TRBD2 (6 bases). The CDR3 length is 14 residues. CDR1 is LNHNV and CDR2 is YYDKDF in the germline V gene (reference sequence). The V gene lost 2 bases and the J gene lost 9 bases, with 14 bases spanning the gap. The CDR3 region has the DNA TGTGCCACCAGCAGATCTGGAGGGGAGGCCATTCAGTACTTC. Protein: CATSRSGGEAIQYF.

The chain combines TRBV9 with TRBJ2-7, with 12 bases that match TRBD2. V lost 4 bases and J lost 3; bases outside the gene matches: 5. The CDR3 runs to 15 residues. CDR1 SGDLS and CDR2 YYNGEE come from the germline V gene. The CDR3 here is CASSPRLAGDYEQYF. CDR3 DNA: TGTGCCAGCAGCCCCCGACTAGCGGGGGACTACGAGCAGTACTTC. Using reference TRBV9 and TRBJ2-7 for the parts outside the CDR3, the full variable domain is DSGVTQTPKHLITATGQRVTLRCSPRSGDLSVYWYQQSLDQGLQFLIQYYNGEERAKGNILERFSAQQFPDLHSELNLSSLELGDSALYFCASSPRLAGDYEQYFGPGTRLTVT.

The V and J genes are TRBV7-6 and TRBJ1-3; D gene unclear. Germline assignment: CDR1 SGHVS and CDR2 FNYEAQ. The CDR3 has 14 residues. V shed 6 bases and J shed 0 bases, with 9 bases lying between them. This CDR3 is CASSGPVSGNTIYF. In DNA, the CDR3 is TGTGCCAGCAGTGGCCCCGTCTCTGGAAACACCATATATTTT.

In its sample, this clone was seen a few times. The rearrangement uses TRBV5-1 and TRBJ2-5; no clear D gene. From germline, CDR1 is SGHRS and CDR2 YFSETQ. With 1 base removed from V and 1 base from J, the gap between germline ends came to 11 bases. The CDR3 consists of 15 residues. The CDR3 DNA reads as TGCGCCAGCAGCTTGTTCCGAGGTCCCCAAGAGACCCAGTACTTC. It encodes CASSLFRGPQETQYF. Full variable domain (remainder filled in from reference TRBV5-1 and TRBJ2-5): KAGVTQTPRYLIKTRGQQVTLSCSPISGHRSVSWYQQTPGQGLQFLFEYFSETQRNKGNFPGRFSGRQFSNSRSEMNVSTLELGDSALYLCASSLFRGPQETQYFGPGTRLLVL.

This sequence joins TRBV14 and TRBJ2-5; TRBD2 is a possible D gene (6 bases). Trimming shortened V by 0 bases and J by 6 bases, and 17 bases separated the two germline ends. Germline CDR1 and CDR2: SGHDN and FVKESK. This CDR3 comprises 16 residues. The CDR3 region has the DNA TGTGCCAGCAGCCAAGAGGCGGGACCCTTGGGCAAGACCCAGTACTTC. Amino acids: CASSQEAGPLGKTQYF.

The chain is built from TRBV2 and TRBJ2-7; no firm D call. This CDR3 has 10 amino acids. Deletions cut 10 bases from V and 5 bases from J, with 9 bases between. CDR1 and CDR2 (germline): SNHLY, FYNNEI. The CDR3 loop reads CAIVIHEQYF. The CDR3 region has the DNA TGTGCCATTGTAATCCACGAGCAGTACTTC.

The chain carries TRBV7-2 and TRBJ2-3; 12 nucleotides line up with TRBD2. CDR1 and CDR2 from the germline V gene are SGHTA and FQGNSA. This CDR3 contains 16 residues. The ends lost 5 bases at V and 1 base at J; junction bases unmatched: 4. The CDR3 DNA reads TGTGCCAGCAGCCCGAGACTAGCGGGAGGCACAGATACGCAGTATTTT. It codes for CASSPRLAGGTDTQYF.

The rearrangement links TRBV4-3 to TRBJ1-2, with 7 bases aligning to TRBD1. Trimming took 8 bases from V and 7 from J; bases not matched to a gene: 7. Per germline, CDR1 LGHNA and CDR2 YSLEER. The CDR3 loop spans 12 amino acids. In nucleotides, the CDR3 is TGCGCCAGCTCCAGGACAGGTGGTGGCTACACCTTC. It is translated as CASSRTGGGYTF.

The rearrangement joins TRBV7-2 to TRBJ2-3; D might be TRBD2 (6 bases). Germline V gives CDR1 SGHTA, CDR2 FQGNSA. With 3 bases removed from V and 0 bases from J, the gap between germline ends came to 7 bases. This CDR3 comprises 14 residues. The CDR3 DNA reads TGTGCCAGCAGCTTTAGCGGTAGCACAGATACGCAGTATTTT. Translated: CASSFSGSTDTQYF.

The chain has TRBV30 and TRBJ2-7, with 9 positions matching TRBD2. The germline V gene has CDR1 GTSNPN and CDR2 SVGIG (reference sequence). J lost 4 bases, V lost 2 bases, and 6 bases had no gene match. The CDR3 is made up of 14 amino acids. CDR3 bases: TGTGCCTGGAGTCGGGGACTAGCAGGGTACGAGCAGTACTTC. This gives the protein CAWSRGLAGYEQYF. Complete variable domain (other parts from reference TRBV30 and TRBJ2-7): SQTIHQWPATLVQPVGSPLSLECTVEGTSNPNLYWYRQAAGRGLQLLFYSVGIGQISSEVPQNLSASRPQDRQFILSSKKLLLSDSGFYLCAWSRGLAGYEQYFGPGTRLTVT.

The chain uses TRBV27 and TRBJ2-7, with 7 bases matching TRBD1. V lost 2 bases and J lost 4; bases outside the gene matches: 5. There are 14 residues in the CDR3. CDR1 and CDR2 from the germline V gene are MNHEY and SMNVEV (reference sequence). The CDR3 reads CASSLEGAGYEQYF. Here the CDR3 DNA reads TGTGCCAGCAGTTTAGAGGGGGCGGGTTACGAGCAGTACTTC.

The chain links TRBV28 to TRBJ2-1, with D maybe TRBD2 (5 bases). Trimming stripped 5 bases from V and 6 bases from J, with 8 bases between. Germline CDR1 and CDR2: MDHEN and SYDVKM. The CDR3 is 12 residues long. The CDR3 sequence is CASSGLVNEQFF. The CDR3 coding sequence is TGTGCCAGCAGTGGACTGGTCAATGAGCAGTTCTTC.

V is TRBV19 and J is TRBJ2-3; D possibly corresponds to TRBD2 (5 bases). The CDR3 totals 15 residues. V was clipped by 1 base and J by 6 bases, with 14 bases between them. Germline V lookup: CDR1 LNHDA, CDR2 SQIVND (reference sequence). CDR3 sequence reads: CASSIGGPSGDTQYF. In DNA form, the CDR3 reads TGTGCCAGTAGTATAGGAGGGCCGTCGGGGGATACGCAGTATTTT.

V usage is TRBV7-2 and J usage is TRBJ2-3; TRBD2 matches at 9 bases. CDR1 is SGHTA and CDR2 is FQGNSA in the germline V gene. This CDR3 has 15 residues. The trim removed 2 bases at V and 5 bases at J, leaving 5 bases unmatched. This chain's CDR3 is CASSLQIAGVDTQYF. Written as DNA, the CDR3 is TGTGCCAGCAGCTTACAAATAGCGGGAGTAGATACGCAGTATTTT.

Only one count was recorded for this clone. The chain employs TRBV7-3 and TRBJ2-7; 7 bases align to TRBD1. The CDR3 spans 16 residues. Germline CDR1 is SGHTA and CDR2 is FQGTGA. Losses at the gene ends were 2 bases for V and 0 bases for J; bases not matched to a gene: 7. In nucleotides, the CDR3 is TGTGCCAGCAGCTTAGTACCGGGACAGAGCTCCTACGAGCAGTACTTC. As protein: CASSLVPGQSSYEQYF.

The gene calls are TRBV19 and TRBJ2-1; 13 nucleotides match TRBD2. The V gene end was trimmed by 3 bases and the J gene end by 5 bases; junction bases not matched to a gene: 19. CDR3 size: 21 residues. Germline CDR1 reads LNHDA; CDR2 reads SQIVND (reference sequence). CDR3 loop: CASSINSPLLAGGPSHNEQFF. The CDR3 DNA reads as TGTGCCAGTAGTATTAATAGCCCCTTACTAGCGGGAGGGCCTTCCCACAATGAGCAGTTCTTC.

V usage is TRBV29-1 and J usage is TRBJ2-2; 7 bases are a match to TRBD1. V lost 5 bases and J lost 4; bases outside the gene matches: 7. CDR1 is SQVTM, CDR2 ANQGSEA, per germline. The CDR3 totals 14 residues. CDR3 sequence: CSVTGERGTGELFF. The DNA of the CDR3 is TGCAGCGTTACAGGGGAGAGAGGCACCGGGGAGCTGTTTTTT.